The clone carrying this TCR beta chain was counted ten times or more. Its antigen is unidentified. There are 13 residues in the CDR3. Germline V gives CDR1 MDHEN, CDR2 SYDVKM. The junction had 6 bases not matched to a gene; V was cut back by 5 bases and J by 8 bases. This sample was included in a study of CD8 T cells in ankylosing spondylitis. The study's findings and limits: Existing reports had already noted some motif variants in reactive arthritis synovial fluid and blood. The study identified a TCR beta motif of under ten highly homologous variants that appeared characteristic of ankylosing spondylitis blood.

Preparation of TCR beta libraries was done by quantitative 5'-RACE with molecular barcodes. TCRdb recomputed calls from the 5' RACE reads with MiXCR, one row per CDR3 protein. The sample consists of more than 400,000 distinct CDR3 sequences, 5.3% of them appearing once. The TCR sequence derives from a male donor with ankylosing spondylitis. The J gene is TRBJ2-1, the V gene TRBV28; 7 nucleotides match TRBD1. The sequencing input was blood, either unsorted or a sorted T cell fraction (not recorded which). CDR3 sequence (DNA): TGTGCCAGCAGTCGACAGGGAAGGTATGAGCAGTTCTTC. It translates to CASSRQGRYEQFF.